The entry that follows covers one T cell receptor (beta chain) sequence. Its antigen is unknown. The input lacks base qualities; no much larger clone sits a single base away. The sample originates from a study of blood T cell repertoires in COVID-19 (TCRdb year 2020). Concerning the study at large: Samples covering the acute and convalescent phases of COVID-19 were provided by collaborators in the United States, Italy and Spain. The prospective study material was composed of cDNA or gDNA derived from T cells, B-cell-depleted T cells, or PBMCs. Deeply sampled blood TCRbeta repertoires from subjects exposed to, actively infected with, or recovered from COVID-19 were included in the dataset. The repertoires were released in a freely available public database meant as a resource for research on the immune response to SARS-CoV-2. Samples came from the ongoing ImmuneRACE study (first 160 participants) plus 1,254 subjects from 6 global collaborators. Sample metadata almost always included a de-identified subject ID, COVID-19 status, age in years and sex. Where available, HLA class I and class II types were taken from metadata supplied by the sample provider and were not determined by assay-based typing.

The paper's findings and limits, for the study overall: The amount of clinical and demographic metadata varied by source and participant and was provided uncurated.

The immunoSEQ Assay, a bias-controlled multiplex PCR, was used to amplify TCRbeta CDR3 regions from genomic DNA. On the authors' methods: The number of nucleated cells in each sample was estimated from the amplification of reference gene primers within the assay. To quantify the absolute abundance of each unique TCRbeta CDR3 rearrangement, sequence reads were collapsed and filtered. For each sample, productive Simpson clonality was calculated by taking the square root of Simpson's diversity index across productive rearrangements. In TCRdb, the immuneACCESS table is reduced to in-frame sequences with V and J assigned. These tables do not hold every clone; where another copy was compared, an unresolved V gene accounts for under half, and the others remain unexplained. V and J calls and clone size are copied from that table; D and trimming were computed from the DNA. The sample yields about 62,000 clones; 76% were counted once. Roughly 6.7% of the sample goes to the ten largest clones.

The CDR3, from cysteine to phenylalanine, totals 15 residues. Only the CDR3 region is kept as DNA, spanning 45 bases read in frame from base 1. V loses 1 base at its end and J loses 6 bases; junction bases beyond the gene matches: 6. The germline V gene encodes CDR1 SEHNR and CDR2 FQNEAQ (reference sequence). Collaborating institutions collected whole blood in K2EDTA tubes following their own protocols. For TCRbeta analysis, collaborators shipped samples as frozen whole blood, isolated PBMCs, or DNA extracted from either of those sample types. Sequencing input: peripheral blood. In this chain, TRBV7-9 is recombined with TRBJ1-1; 9 bases in between match TRBD1. The sequence derives from a woman between 45 and 65 years old with active or convalescent COVID-19. The nucleotide sequence reads as follows: TGTGCCAGCAGCTTAGGTGGGACAGGGAGGGCTGAAGCTTTCTTT. Its protein reads: CASSLGGTGRAEAFF.